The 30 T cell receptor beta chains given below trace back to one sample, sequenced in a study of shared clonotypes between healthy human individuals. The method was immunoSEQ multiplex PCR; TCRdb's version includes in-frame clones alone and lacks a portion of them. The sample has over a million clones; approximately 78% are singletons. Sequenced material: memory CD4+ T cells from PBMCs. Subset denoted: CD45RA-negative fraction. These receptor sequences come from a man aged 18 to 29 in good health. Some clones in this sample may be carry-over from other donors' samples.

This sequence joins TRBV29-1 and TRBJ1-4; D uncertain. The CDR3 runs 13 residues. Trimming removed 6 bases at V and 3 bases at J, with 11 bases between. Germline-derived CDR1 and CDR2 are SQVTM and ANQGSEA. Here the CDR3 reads CSVPGSANEKLFF. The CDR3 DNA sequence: TGCAGCGTCCCGGGTTCAGCTAATGAAAAACTGTTTTTT.

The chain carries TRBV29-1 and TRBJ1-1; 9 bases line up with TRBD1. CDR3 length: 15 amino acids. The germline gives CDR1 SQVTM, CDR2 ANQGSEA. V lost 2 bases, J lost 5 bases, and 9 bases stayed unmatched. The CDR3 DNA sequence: TGCAGCGTTGAATTGCCGGGACAGGGCCGAACTGAAGCTTTCTTT. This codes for CSVELPGQGRTEAFF.

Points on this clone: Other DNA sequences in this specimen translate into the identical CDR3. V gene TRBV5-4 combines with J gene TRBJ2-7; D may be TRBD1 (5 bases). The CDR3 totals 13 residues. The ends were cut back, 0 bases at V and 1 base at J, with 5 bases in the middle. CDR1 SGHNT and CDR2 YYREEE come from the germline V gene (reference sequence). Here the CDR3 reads CASSLAGSYEQYF. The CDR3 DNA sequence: TGTGCCAGCAGCTTGGCAGGGTCCTACGAGCAGTACTTC.

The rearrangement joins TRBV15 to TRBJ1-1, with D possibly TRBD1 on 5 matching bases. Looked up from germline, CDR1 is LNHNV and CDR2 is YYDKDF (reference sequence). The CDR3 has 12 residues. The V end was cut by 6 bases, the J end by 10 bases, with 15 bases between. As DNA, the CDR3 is TGTGCCACCAGTCGGACATCCGTTGGAGCTTTCTTT. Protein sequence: CATSRTSVGAFF.

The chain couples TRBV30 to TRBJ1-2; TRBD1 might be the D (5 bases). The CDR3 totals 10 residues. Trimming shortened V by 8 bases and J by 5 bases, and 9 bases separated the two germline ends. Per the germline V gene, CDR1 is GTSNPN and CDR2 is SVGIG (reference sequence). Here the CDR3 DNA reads TGTGCCGGGGCAAAGTATGGCTACACCTTC. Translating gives CAGAKYGYTF.

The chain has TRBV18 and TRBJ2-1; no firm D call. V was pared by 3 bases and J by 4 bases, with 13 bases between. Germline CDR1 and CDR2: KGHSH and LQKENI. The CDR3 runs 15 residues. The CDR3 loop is CASSPGRAGYNEQFF. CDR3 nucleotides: TGTGCCAGCTCACCGGGAAGGGCCGGTTACAATGAGCAGTTCTTC.

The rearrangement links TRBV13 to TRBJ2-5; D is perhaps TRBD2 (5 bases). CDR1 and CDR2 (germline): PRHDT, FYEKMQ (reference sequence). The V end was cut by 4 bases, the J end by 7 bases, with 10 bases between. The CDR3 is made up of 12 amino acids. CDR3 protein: CASSYGVGTQYF. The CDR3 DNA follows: TGTGCCAGCAGCTACGGGGTGGGGACCCAGTACTTC.

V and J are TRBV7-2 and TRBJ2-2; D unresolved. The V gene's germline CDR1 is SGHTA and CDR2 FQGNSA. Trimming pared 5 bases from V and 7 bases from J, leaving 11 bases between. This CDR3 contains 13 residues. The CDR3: CASSQRDFGELFF. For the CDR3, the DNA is TGTGCCAGCAGCCAAAGGGATTTCGGGGAGCTGTTTTTT. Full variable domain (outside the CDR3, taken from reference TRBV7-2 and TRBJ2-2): GAGVSQSPSNKVTEKGKDVELRCDPISGHTALYWYRQSLGQGLEFLIYFQGNSAPDKSGLPSDRFSAERTGGSVSTLTIQRTQQEDSAVYLCASSQRDFGELFFGEGSRLTVL.

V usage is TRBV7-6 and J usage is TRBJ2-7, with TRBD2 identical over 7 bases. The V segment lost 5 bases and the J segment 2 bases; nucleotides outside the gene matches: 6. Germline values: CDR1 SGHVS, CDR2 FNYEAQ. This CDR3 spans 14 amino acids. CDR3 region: CASSHSSGPYEQYF. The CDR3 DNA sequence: TGTGCCAGCAGCCACTCTAGCGGACCCTACGAGCAGTACTTC. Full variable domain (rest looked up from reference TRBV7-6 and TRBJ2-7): GAGVSQSPRYKVTKRGQDVALRCDPISGHVSLYWYRQALGQGPEFLTYFNYEAQQDKSGLPNDRFSAERPEGSISTLTIQRTEQRDSAMYRCASSHSSGPYEQYFGPGTRLTVT.

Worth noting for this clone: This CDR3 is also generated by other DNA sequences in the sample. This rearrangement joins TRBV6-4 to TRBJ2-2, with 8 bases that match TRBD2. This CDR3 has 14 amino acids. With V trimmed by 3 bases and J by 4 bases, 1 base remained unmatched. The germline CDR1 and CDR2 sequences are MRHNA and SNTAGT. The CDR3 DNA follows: TGTGCCAGCAGTGATAGCGGGGCCACCGGGGAGCTGTTTTTT. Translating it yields CASSDSGATGELFF.

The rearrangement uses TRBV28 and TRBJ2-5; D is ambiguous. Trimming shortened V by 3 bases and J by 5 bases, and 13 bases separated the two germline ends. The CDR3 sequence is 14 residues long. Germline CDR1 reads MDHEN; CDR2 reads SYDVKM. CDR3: CASSLLSTRETQYF. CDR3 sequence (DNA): TGTGCCAGCAGTTTGTTGTCGACACGGGAGACCCAGTACTTC. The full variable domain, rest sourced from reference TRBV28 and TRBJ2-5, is DVKVTQSSRYLVKRTGEKVFLECVQDMDHENMFWYRQDPGLGLRLIYFSYDVKMKEKGDIPEGYSVSREKKERFSLILESASTNQTSMYLCASSLLSTRETQYFGPGTRLLVL.

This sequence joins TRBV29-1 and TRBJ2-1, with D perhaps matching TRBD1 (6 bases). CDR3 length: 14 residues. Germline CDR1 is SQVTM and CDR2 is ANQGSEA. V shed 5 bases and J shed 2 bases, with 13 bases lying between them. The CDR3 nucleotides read TGCAGCGTTACACCGGGACACACCTACAATGAGCAGTTCTTC. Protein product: CSVTPGHTYNEQFF.

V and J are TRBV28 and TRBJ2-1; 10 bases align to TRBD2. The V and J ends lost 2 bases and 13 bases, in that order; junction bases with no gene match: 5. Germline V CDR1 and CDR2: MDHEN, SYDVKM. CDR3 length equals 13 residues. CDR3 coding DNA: TGTGCCAGCAGTTTAGGGGGACTAGCGCTACAGTTCTTC. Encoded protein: CASSLGGLALQFF.

This chain's CDR3 is CASSLDRGGMDEQFF. The CDR3 DNA reads as TGTGCCAGCAGCTTAGATAGGGGGGGGATGGATGAGCAGTTCTTC. This rearrangement joins TRBV11-2 to TRBJ2-1; tentative D call: TRBD2 (7 bases). V was trimmed by 0 bases and J by 8 bases, leaving 14 bases between them. The CDR3 runs 15 residues. CDR1 and CDR2 from the germline V gene are SGHAT and FQNNGV.

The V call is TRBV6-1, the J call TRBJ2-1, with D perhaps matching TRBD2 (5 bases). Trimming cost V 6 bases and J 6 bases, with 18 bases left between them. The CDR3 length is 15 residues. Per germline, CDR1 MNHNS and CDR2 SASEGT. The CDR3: CASSADSQRLNEQFF. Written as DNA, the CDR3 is TGTGCCAGCAGCGCGGACTCGCAGCGACTCAATGAGCAGTTCTTC.

The CDR3: CASSDSRTSGKYEQYF. The CDR3 DNA sequence: TGTGCCAGCAGTGATTCCCGGACTAGCGGGAAATACGAGCAGTACTTC. The chain carries TRBV6-1 and TRBJ2-7; 12 bases align to TRBD2. The CDR3 totals 16 residues. Germline CDR1 MNHNS, CDR2 SASEGT. Trimming removed 3 bases from V and 4 bases from J; junction bases left unmatched: 7.

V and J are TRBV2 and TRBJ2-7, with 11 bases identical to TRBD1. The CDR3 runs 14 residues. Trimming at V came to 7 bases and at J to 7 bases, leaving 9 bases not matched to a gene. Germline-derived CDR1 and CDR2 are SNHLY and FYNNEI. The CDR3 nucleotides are TGTGCCAGCAATTTAGGACAGGGGGCATGGGAGCAGTACTTC. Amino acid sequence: CASNLGQGAWEQYF.

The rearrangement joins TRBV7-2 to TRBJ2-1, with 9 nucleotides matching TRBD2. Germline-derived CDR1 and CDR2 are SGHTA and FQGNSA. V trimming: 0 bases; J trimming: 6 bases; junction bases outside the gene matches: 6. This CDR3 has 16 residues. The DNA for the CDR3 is TGTGCCAGCAGCTTAGCGTGGGGAGCGGGAGGCAATGAGCAGTTCTTC. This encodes CASSLAWGAGGNEQFF.

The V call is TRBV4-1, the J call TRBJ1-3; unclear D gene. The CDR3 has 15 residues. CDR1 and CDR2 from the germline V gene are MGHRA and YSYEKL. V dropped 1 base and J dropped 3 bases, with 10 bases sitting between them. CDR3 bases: TGCGCCAGCAGCCAAGGAGGGTTGAATGGAAACACCATATATTTT. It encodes CASSQGGLNGNTIYF.

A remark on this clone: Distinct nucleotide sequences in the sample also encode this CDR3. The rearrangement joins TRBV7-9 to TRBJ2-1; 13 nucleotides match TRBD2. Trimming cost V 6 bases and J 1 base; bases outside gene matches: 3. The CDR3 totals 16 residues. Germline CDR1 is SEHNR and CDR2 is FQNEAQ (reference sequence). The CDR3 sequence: CASSLGLAGSYNEQFF. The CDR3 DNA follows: TGTGCCAGCAGTCTGGGACTAGCGGGGTCCTACAATGAGCAGTTCTTC.

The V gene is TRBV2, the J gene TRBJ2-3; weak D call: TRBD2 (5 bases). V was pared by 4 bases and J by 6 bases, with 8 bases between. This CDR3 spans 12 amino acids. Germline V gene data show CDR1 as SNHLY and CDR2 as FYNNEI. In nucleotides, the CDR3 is TGTGCCAGCAGTGCGCAGCGGGATACGCAGTATTTT. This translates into CASSAQRDTQYF.

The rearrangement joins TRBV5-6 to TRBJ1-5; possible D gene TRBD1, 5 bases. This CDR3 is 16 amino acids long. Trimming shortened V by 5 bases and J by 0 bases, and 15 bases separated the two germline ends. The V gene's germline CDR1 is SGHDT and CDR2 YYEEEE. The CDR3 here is CASSLRVTGSNQPQHF. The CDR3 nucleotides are TGTGCCAGCAGTTTGAGGGTAACAGGTAGCAATCAGCCCCAGCATTTT.

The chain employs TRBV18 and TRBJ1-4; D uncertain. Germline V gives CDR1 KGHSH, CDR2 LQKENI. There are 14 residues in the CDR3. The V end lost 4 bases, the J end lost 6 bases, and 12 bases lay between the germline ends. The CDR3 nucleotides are TGTGCCAGCTCACAGACCACGGGAGATGAAAAACTGTTTTTT. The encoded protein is CASSQTTGDEKLFF.

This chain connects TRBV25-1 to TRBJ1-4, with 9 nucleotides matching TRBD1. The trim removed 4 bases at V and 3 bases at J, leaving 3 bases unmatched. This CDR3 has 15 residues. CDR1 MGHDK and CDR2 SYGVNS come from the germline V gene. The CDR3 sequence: CASSGDRVANEKLFF. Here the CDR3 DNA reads TGTGCCAGCAGTGGGGACAGGGTTGCTAATGAAAAACTGTTTTTT. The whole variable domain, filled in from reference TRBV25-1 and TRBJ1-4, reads EADIYQTPRYLVIGTGKKITLECSQTMGHDKMYWYQQDPGMELHLIHYSYGVNSTEKGDLSSESTVSRIRTEHFPLTLESARPSHTSQYLCASSGDRVANEKLFFGSGTQLSVL.

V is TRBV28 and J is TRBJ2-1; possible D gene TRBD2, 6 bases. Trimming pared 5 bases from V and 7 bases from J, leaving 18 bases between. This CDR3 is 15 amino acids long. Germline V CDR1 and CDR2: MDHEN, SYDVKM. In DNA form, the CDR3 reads TGTGCCAGCAGTGGATGGGGGGTAAGAATTAATGAGCAGTTCTTC. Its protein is CASSGWGVRINEQFF.

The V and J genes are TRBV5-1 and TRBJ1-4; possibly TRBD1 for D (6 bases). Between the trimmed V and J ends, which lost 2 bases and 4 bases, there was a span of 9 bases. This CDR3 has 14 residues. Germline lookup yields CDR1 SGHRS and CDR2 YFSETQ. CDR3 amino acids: CASSFGQINEKLFF. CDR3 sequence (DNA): TGCGCCAGCAGCTTTGGACAGATTAATGAAAAACTGTTTTTT.

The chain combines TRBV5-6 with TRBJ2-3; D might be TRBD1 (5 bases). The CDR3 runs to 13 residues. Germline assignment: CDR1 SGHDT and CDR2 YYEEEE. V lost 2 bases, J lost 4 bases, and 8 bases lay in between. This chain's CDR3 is CASSFRAADTQYF. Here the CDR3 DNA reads TGTGCCAGCAGCTTCAGGGCGGCAGATACGCAGTATTTT.

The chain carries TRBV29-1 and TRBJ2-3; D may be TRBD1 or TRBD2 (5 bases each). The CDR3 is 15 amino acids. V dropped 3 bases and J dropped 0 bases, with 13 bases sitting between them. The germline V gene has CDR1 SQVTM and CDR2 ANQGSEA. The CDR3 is CSVERGSGSTDTQYF. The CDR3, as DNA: TGCAGCGTTGAGCGAGGGTCAGGGAGCACAGATACGCAGTATTTT.

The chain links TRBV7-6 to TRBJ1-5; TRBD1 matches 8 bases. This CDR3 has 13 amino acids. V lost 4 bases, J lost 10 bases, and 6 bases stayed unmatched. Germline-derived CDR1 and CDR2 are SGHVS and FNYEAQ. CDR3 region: CASSSTGGRPQHF. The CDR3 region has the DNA TGTGCCAGCAGCTCCACAGGGGGAAGACCCCAGCATTTT.

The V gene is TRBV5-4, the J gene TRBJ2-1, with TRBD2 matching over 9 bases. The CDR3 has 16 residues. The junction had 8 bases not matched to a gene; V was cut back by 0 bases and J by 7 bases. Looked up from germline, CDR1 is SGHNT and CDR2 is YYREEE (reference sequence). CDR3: CASSLAPGTSQNEQFF. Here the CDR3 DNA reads TGTGCCAGCAGCTTGGCGCCGGGGACTAGCCAGAATGAGCAGTTCTTC.